The T cell receptor beta chain described here comes from a study of cytomegalovirus exposure and HLA in healthy donors. The PCR had 60 Vbeta and 13 Jbeta primers. TCRdb's table, derived via immunoSEQ multiplex PCR, lists solely in-frame clones and lacks some. The table shows 150,000 to 200,000 clones, with roughly 73% occurring only once. The CDR3 covers 15 residues. Germline CDR1 reads SNHLY; CDR2 reads FYNNEI. V dropped 7 bases and J dropped 2; count of bases not matched to a gene: 8. The chain links TRBV2 to TRBJ2-1; 7 bases are shared with TRBD1. The sample comprised PBMCs. The sequence came from a young man in good health and CMV-seropositive. The CDR3, as DNA: TGTGCCAGCATGCACCCGGGACAGACCTACAATGAGCAGTTCTTC. This translates into CASMHPGQTYNEQFF.